The rows below give T cell receptor beta chains drawn from one sample of a study of shared clonotypes between healthy human individuals. The protocol was immunoSEQ multiplex PCR, while the TCRdb copy is restricted to in-frame clones and leaves out a portion. The sample includes about 1.1 million clones, roughly 74% seen only once; the top ten take under 0.6%. The specimen was memory CD4+ T cells from PBMCs. The origin of the receptors is a man between 18 and 29 years old in good health. Some clones in this sample may be carry-over from other donors' samples. CDR3s include the opening cysteine and the closing phenylalanine or tryptophan. The D gene is left open where the match is weak. Size is omitted from some rows. Given values are once, few, many or a class for expanded clones.

d_gene: NA; j_gene: TRBJ1-1; abundance: NA; v_gene: TRBV6-1; CDR3nt: TGTGCCAGCAGTAGCGCATGGGGGGGCCGTGGTGATTTCTTT; CDR3aa: CASSSAWGGRGDFF
d_gene: NA; j_gene: TRBJ1-2; abundance: NA; v_gene: TRBV5-1; CDR3nt: TGCGCCAGCAGCGTTACCGGGCCTAACTATGGCTACACCTTC; CDR3aa: CASSVTGPNYGYTF
d_gene: NA; j_gene: TRBJ1-5; abundance: NA; v_gene: TRBV6-1; CDR3nt: TGTGCCAGCACGGCGAGGTTGGGCAATCAGCCCCAGCATTTT; CDR3aa: CASTARLGNQPQHF
d_gene: NA; j_gene: TRBJ1-1; abundance: NA; v_gene: TRBV12-5; CDR3nt: TGTGCTAGTGGACGCGACAGAAATGAAGCTTTCTTT; CDR3aa: CASGRDRNEAFF
d_gene: NA; j_gene: TRBJ2-1; abundance: NA; v_gene: TRBV6-6; CDR3nt: TGTGCCAGCACTTGGGGTGGGGATGAGCAGTTCTTC; CDR3aa: CASTWGGDEQFF
d_gene: TRBD1; j_gene: TRBJ1-5; abundance: NA; v_gene: TRBV27; CDR3nt: TGTGCCAGCAGCCTTGGACAGGCGAATCAGCCCCAGCATTTT; CDR3aa: CASSLGQANQPQHF
d_gene: NA; j_gene: TRBJ2-7; abundance: NA; v_gene: TRBV7-2; CDR3nt: TGTGCCAGCAGCTTAGGCTCTTCCGGGACCTACGAGCAGTACTTC; CDR3aa: CASSLGSSGTYEQYF
d_gene: TRBD1; j_gene: TRBJ2-7; abundance: NA; v_gene: TRBV2; CDR3nt: TGTGCCAGCACCCCCGGGACGGGGACAGGGGTTACCTACGAGCAGTACTTC; CDR3aa: CASTPGTGTGVTYEQYF
d_gene: NA; j_gene: TRBJ1-5; abundance: NA; v_gene: TRBV27; CDR3nt: TGTGCCAGCCCAGGACGGGGGATAAATCAGCCCCAGCATTTT; CDR3aa: CASPGRGINQPQHF
d_gene: TRBD1; j_gene: TRBJ1-5; abundance: NA; v_gene: TRBV5-4; CDR3nt: TGTGCCAGCAGCTCCCGGGACAGTATTTATAGCAATCAGCCCCAGCATTTT; CDR3aa: CASSSRDSIYSNQPQHF
d_gene: TRBD1; j_gene: TRBJ1-5; abundance: NA; v_gene: TRBV6-1; CDR3nt: TGTGCCAGCAGGGAAGGACAGGGACAGCCCCAGCATTTT; CDR3aa: CASREGQGQPQHF
d_gene: NA; j_gene: TRBJ1-2; abundance: NA; v_gene: TRBV5-1; CDR3nt: TGCGCCAGCAGCCCCGACTCCGGAACACACTATGGCTACACCTTC; CDR3aa: CASSPDSGTHYGYTF
d_gene: NA; j_gene: TRBJ2-7; abundance: NA; v_gene: TRBV25-1; CDR3nt: TGTGCCAGCAGGGAGGGGCGAGACAGGGTCAACGAGCAGTACTTC; CDR3aa: CASREGRDRVNEQYF
d_gene: NA; j_gene: TRBJ1-2; abundance: NA; v_gene: TRBV28; CDR3nt: TGTGCCAGCAGTTTAGGGGGGCGCAGCTATGGCTACACCTTC; CDR3aa: CASSLGGRSYGYTF
d_gene: TRBD2; j_gene: TRBJ2-7; abundance: NA; v_gene: TRBV4-3; CDR3nt: TGCGCCAGCAGCCAAGGTCTTCTAGCGGGCGCTACCTACGAGCAGTACTTC; CDR3aa: CASSQGLLAGATYEQYF
d_gene: TRBD1; j_gene: TRBJ2-2; abundance: NA; v_gene: TRBV27; CDR3nt: TGTGCCAGCAGACCCGGGACAGGGAGAGGGTGGGCCACCGGGGAGCTGTTTTTT; CDR3aa: CASRPGTGRGWATGELFF
d_gene: TRBD1; j_gene: TRBJ1-2; abundance: NA; v_gene: TRBV9; CDR3nt: TGTGCCAGCAGCTTAACAGGGGCGGCCTATGGCTACACCTTC; CDR3aa: CASSLTGAAYGYTF
d_gene: NA; j_gene: TRBJ1-4; abundance: few; v_gene: TRBV7-9; CDR3nt: TGTGCCAGCAGCTCCCGTGAAGGAGAAAAACTGTTTTTT; CDR3aa: CASSSREGEKLFF
d_gene: NA; j_gene: TRBJ1-2; abundance: NA; v_gene: TRBV9; CDR3nt: TGTGCCAGCAGCGCCGGGGGTGGGTCTGGCTACACCTTC; CDR3aa: CASSAGGGSGYTF
d_gene: TRBD2; j_gene: TRBJ2-1; abundance: NA; v_gene: TRBV7-3; CDR3nt: TGTGCCAGCAGCTTAACTGGGCTAGCGGGAGATGAGCAGTTCTTC; CDR3aa: CASSLTGLAGDEQFF
d_gene: TRBD1; j_gene: TRBJ2-7; abundance: NA; v_gene: TRBV6-6; CDR3nt: TGTGCCAGCAGTTCCGGGACAGCTTCTCTACTCTACGAGCAGTACTTC; CDR3aa: CASSSGTASLLYEQYF
d_gene: NA; j_gene: TRBJ1-2; abundance: once; v_gene: TRBV20-1; CDR3nt: TGCAGTGCTAGAGTGAATGGCTACACCTTC; CDR3aa: CSARVNGYTF
d_gene: NA; j_gene: TRBJ1-1; abundance: NA; v_gene: TRBV5-1; CDR3nt: TGCGCCAGCAGCTTGCGGGGCCAAAAGATCGGGAACACTGAAGCTTTCTTT; CDR3aa: CASSLRGQKIGNTEAFF
d_gene: NA; j_gene: TRBJ2-3; abundance: NA; v_gene: TRBV5-6; CDR3nt: TGTGCCAGCAGCCGGATGGAGACAGATACGCAGTATTTT; CDR3aa: CASSRMETDTQYF
d_gene: NA; j_gene: TRBJ2-7; abundance: NA; v_gene: TRBV28; CDR3nt: TGTGCCAGCAGGTCCGGGACGACGCGAAGTGAGCAGTACTTC; CDR3aa: CASRSGTTRSEQYF
d_gene: NA; j_gene: TRBJ2-3; abundance: NA; v_gene: TRBV19; CDR3nt: TGTGCCAGTAGACCTAGGGCCCCCTCGCGCACAGATACGCAGTATTTT; CDR3aa: CASRPRAPSRTDTQYF
d_gene: NA; j_gene: TRBJ2-5; abundance: NA; v_gene: TRBV5-1; CDR3nt: TGCGCCAGCAGGGTGGGCGTCCAAGAGACCCAGTACTTC; CDR3aa: CASRVGVQETQYF
d_gene: TRBD1; j_gene: TRBJ1-1; abundance: NA; v_gene: TRBV6-1; CDR3nt: TGTGCCAGCAGTGGGGGACAGGGGCCAATGAACACTGAAGCTTTCTTT; CDR3aa: CASSGGQGPMNTEAFF
d_gene: NA; j_gene: TRBJ2-7; abundance: many; v_gene: TRBV7-7; CDR3nt: TGTGCCAGCAGCATAGGGGGACAAAACAGCGAGCAGTACTTC; CDR3aa: CASSIGGQNSEQYF
d_gene: NA; j_gene: TRBJ2-2; abundance: NA; v_gene: TRBV11-1; CDR3nt: TGTGCCAGCAGCCCAGGAATTAGACAGGGGGAGCTGTTTTTT; CDR3aa: CASSPGIRQGELFF
d_gene: TRBD2; j_gene: TRBJ2-1; abundance: NA; v_gene: TRBV28; CDR3nt: TGTGCCAGCAGTCCATCCGGGACTAGCGGGAGAAATGAGCAGTTCTTC; CDR3aa: CASSPSGTSGRNEQFF
d_gene: NA; j_gene: TRBJ2-7; abundance: NA; v_gene: TRBV30; CDR3nt: TGTGCCTGGAGCCCAATCGGCTCCTACGAGCAGTACTTC; CDR3aa: CAWSPIGSYEQYF